The present entry profiles one T cell receptor beta chain with its context. Antigen unknown. The data belong to a study of T cell responses to AZD1222 COVID-19 vaccine. Background on the study: Researchers grouped second doses given at about 4 or about 12 weeks into one pool.

TCRdb's copy holds only in-frame clones and misses some; the assay was immunoSEQ multiplex PCR. Here the sample spans about 160,000 clones, about 91% being singletons. Findings and limits, study-wide: Baseline seropositives among AZD1222 recipients totaled only 5 or 6. Females made up more of the donors, who were largely white British, and clonal diversity may have come out too low. Spike-wide vaccine-associated CD4 TCRs dominated at 160-218 and 743-854.

The source is an adult in good health. The sample consisted of peripheral blood, taken on day 0 of AZD1222 vaccination.

The CDR3 DNA reads as TGCGCCAGCAGCCAAGGGGGCTTGGGCCGCACTGAAGCTTTCTTT. It translates to CASSQGGLGRTEAFF. The J gene is TRBJ1-1, the V gene TRBV4-1; D is possibly TRBD1 (5 bases). The CDR3 runs to 15 residues. Trimming removed 1 base at V and 4 bases at J, with 13 bases between. CDR1 and CDR2 (germline): MGHRA, YSYEKL.